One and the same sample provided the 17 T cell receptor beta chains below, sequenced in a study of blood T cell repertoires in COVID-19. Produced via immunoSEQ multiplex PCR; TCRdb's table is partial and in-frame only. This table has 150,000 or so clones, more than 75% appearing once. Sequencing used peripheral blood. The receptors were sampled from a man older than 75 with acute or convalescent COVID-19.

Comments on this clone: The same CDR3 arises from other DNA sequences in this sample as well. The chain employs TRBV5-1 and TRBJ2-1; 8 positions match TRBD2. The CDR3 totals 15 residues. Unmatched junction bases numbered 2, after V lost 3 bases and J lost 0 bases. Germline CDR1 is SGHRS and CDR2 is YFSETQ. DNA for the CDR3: TGCGCCAGCAGCTCGGGGGGGAGCTCCTACAATGAGCAGTTCTTC. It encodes CASSSGGSSYNEQFF. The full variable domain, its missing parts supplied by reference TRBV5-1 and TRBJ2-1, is KAGVTQTPRYLIKTRGQQVTLSCSPISGHRSVSWYQQTPGQGLQFLFEYFSETQRNKGNFPGRFSGRQFSNSRSEMNVSTLELGDSALYLCASSSGGSSYNEQFFGPGTRLTVL.

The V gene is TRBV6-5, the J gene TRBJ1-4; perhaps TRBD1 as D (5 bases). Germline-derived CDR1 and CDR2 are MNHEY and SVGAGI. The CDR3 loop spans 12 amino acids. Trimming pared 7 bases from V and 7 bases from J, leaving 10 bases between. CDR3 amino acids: CASTGWFEKLFF. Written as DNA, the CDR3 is TGTGCCAGCACAGGGTGGTTTGAAAAACTGTTTTTT.

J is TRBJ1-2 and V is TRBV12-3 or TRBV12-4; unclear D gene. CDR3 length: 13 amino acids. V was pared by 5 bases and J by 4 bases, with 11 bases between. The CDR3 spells CASSHRIPYGYTF. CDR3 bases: TGTGCCAGCAGTCACAGAATCCCCTATGGCTACACCTTC.

The CDR3 DNA reads TGCGCCAGCAGCTTGGTCGGTAGCGGGGGCTACGAGCAGTACTTC. This codes for CASSLVGSGGYEQYF. The rearrangement links TRBV5-1 to TRBJ2-7; 9 bases agree with TRBD2. This CDR3 has 15 residues. The germline V gene has CDR1 SGHRS and CDR2 YFSETQ. Trimming removed 0 bases from V and 3 bases from J; junction bases left unmatched: 4.

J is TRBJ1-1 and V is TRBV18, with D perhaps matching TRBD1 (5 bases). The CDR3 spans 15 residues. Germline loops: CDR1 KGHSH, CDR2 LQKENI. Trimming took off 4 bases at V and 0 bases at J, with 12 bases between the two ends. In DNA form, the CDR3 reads TGTGCCAGCTCACGGGAAAAGGGGATGAACACTGAAGCTTTCTTT. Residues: CASSREKGMNTEAFF.

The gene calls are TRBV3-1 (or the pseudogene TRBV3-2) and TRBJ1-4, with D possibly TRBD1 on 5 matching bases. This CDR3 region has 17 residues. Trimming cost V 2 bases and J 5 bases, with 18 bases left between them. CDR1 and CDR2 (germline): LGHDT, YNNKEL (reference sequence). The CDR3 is CASSQSPLQAYNEKLFF. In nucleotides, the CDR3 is TGTGCCAGCAGCCAATCCCCTCTACAGGCCTACAATGAAAAACTGTTTTTT.

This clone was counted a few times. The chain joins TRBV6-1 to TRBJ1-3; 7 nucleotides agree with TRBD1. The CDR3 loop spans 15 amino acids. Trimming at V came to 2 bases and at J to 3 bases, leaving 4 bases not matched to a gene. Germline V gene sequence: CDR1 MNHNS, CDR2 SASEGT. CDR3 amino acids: CASSEQGGFGNTIYF. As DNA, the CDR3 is TGTGCCAGCAGTGAACAAGGGGGCTTTGGAAACACCATATATTTT.

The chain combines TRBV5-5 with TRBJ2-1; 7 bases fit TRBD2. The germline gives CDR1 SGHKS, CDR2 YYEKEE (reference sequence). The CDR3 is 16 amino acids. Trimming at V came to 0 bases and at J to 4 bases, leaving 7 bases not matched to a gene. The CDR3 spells CASSLDTAGPYNEQFF. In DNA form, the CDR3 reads TGTGCCAGCAGCTTGGATACAGCGGGACCGTACAATGAGCAGTTCTTC.

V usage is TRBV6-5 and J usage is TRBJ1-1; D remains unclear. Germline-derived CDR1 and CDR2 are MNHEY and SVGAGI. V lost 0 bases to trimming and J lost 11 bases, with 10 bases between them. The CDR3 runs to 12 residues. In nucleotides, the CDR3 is TGTGCCAGCAGTTACTCCCGGGGTGAGGCTTTCTTT. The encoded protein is CASSYSRGEAFF.

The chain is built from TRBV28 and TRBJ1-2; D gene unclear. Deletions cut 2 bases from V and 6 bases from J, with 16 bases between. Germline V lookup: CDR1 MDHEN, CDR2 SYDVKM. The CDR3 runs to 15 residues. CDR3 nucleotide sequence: TGTGCCAGCAGTTTACTATTGTCCCCGAGGCATGGCTACACCTTC. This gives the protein CASSLLLSPRHGYTF.

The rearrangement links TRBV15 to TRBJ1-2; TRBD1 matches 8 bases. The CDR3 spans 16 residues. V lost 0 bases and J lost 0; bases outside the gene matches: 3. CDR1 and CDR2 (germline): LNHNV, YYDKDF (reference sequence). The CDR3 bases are TGTGCCACCAGCAGAGATCGGACAGGGACTAACTATGGCTACACCTTC. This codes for CATSRDRTGTNYGYTF.

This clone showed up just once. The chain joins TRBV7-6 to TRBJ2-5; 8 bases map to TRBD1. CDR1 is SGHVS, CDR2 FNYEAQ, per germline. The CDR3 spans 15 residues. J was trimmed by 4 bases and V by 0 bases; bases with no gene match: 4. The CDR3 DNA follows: TGTGCCAGCAGCTTAGCCCGGACAGGGCGAGAGACCCAGTACTTC. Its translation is CASSLARTGRETQYF.

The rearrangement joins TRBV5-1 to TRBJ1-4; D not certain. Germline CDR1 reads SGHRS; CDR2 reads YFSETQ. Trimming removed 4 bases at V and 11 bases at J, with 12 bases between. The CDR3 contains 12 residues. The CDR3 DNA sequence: TGCGCCAGCAGCCCTGAGGGTGGGAAACTGTTTTTT. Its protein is CASSPEGGKLFF.

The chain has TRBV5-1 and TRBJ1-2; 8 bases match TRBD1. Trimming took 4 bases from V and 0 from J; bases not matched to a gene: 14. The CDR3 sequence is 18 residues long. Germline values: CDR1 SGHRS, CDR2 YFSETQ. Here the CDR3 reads CASSTERTGLLSNYGYTF. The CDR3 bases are TGCGCCAGCAGCACAGAGAGGACAGGGCTCTTGTCTAACTATGGCTACACCTTC.

CDR3 sequence (DNA): TGCGCCAGCACCCCATCCCCCCCCGCGGAGGAAGGTAATTCACCCCTCCACTTT. Protein: CASTPSPPAEEGNSPLHF. This chain uses TRBV4-1 with TRBJ1-6; D is unresolved. From germline, CDR1 is MGHRA and CDR2 YSYEKL. Trimming pared 7 bases from V and 6 bases from J, leaving 25 bases between. The CDR3 extends over 18 amino acids.

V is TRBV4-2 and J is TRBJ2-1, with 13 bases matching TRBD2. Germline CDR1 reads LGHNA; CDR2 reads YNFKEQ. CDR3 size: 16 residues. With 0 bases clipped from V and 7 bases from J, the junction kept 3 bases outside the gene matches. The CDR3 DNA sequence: TGTGCCAGCAGCCAAGAACCGGGACTAGCGGGGAATGAGCAGTTCTTC. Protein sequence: CASSQEPGLAGNEQFF.

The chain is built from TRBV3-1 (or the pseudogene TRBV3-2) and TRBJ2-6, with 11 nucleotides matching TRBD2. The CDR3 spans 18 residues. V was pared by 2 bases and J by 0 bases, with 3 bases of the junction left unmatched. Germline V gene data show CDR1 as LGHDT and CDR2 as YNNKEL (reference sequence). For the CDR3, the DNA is TGTGCCAGCAGCCAACGGCTAGCGGGAGGCTCTGGGGCCAACGTCCTGACTTTC. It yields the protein CASSQRLAGGSGANVLTF.